Presented here are 4 T cell receptor beta chains from one specimen sequenced in a study of T cells in localized non-small cell lung cancer. Generated by immunoSEQ multiplex PCR, the TCRdb table keeps only in-frame clones and is missing some. The sample consists of about 18,000 clones, over 70% of them appearing once. The material sequenced was peripheral blood, taken before any cancer treatment. Every receptor here comes from a male donor at least 60 years old with stage I lung adenocarcinoma.

The chain combines TRBV9 with TRBJ2-5; 8 bases map to TRBD2. Trimming at V came to 3 bases and at J to 5 bases, leaving 9 bases not matched to a gene. The CDR3 runs to 15 residues. The germline CDR1 and CDR2 sequences are SGDLS and YYNGEE. CDR3 loop: CASSAYFRGGETQYF. CDR3 in DNA: TGTGCCAGCAGCGCCTACTTTCGGGGGGGCGAGACCCAGTACTTC.

This chain connects TRBV5-6 to TRBJ2-2; the D is unclear. The CDR3 sequence is 13 residues long. V was shortened by 4 bases and J by 4 bases, with 8 bases between the two germline ends. Looked up from germline, CDR1 is SGHDT and CDR2 is YYEEEE. The CDR3 DNA sequence: TGTGCCAGCAGCCCCGCAGGCACCGGGGAGCTGTTTTTT. Translated: CASSPAGTGELFF.

The gene calls are TRBV19 and TRBJ2-7; D unresolved. The CDR3 is 14 residues long. Germline CDR1 LNHDA, CDR2 SQIVND (reference sequence). With 1 base removed from V and 3 bases from J, the gap between germline ends came to 10 bases. The CDR3 DNA reads TGTGCCAGTAGTATAGCCCCGTCGGTCTACGAGCAGTACTTC. Its translation: CASSIAPSVYEQYF.

By frequency in the sample, this clone is medium-sized. The chain carries TRBV6-5 and TRBJ1-2, with D uncertain. The CDR3 is made up of 13 amino acids. The germline V gene encodes CDR1 MNHEY and CDR2 SVGAGI. V dropped 2 bases and J dropped 4 bases, with 8 bases sitting between them. The CDR3 bases are TGTGCCAGCAGTTACGGGGTTGGCTATGGCTACACCTTC. It specifies CASSYGVGYGYTF.